Each of the 29 T cell receptor beta chains below was sequenced from the same sample in a study of T cell responses to AZD1222 COVID-19 vaccine. Here immunoSEQ multiplex PCR was the method, and the copy in TCRdb shows in-frame clones only, minus some. The table has more than 75,000 clones, 88% seen once; the top ten hold roughly 7.2%. The material was peripheral blood, obtained 28 days after the second AZD1222 dose. The receptors here all came from an adult who received the AZD1222 COVID-19 vaccine.

V and J are TRBV6-2 or TRBV6-3 and TRBJ1-1, with D perhaps matching TRBD1 (6 bases). V lost 0 bases to trimming and J lost 1 base, with 12 bases between them. The germline gives CDR1 MNHEY, CDR2 SVGEGT. There are 16 residues in the CDR3. CDR3 protein: CASSYSIRGGNTEAFF. DNA for the CDR3: TGTGCCAGCAGTTACTCGATCAGGGGAGGGAACACTGAAGCTTTCTTT.

The rearrangement links TRBV4-1 to TRBJ1-2; 7 bases are a match to TRBD1. The ends lost 2 bases at V and 2 bases at J; junction bases unmatched: 8. The CDR3 runs to 16 residues. Germline lookup yields CDR1 MGHRA and CDR2 YSYEKL. The CDR3 DNA follows: TGCGCCAGCAGCCAACGAGGGGACAGAAGAAACTATGGCTACACCTTC. Translating it yields CASSQRGDRRNYGYTF.

The J gene is TRBJ1-1, the V gene TRBV5-6; TRBD1 matches 7 bases. Germline V gives CDR1 SGHDT, CDR2 YYEEEE. The CDR3 is made up of 16 amino acids. The ends lost 1 base at V and 4 bases at J; junction bases unmatched: 10. The CDR3 DNA sequence: TGTGCCAGCAGCTTGCTAGCGACAGGGTTTGTCACTGAAGCTTTCTTT. Translation: CASSLLATGFVTEAFF.

The chain combines TRBV6-5 with TRBJ2-7; D may be TRBD2 (6 bases). V was clipped by 0 bases and J by 3 bases, with 15 bases between them. The CDR3 sequence is 16 residues long. Germline V gene lookup returns CDR1 MNHEY and CDR2 SVGAGI. CDR3 loop: CASSYSTSGAHYEQYF. The CDR3 region has the DNA TGTGCCAGCAGTTACTCGACGTCGGGAGCCCACTACGAGCAGTACTTC.

The CDR3 nucleotides read TGTGCCAGCAGCCTAACTAGCGGGATAAGTAGTGAGCAGTTCTTC. This gives the protein CASSLTSGISSEQFF. The chain uses TRBV6-4 and TRBJ2-1, with 10 bases aligning to TRBD2. V dropped 6 bases and J dropped 9; count of bases not matched to a gene: 11. The CDR3 length is 15 residues. Germline loops: CDR1 MRHNA, CDR2 SNTAGT.

This clone was observed a single time. The gene calls are TRBV5-4 and TRBJ1-4, with a weak D call TRBD1 (5 bases). The V and J ends lost 0 bases and 5 bases respectively, with 11 bases between them. CDR3 length equals 15 residues. Germline V lookup: CDR1 SGHNT, CDR2 YYREEE (reference sequence). CDR3 nucleotides: TGTGCCAGCAGCTTGGACGGGGGTGGGAATGAAAAACTGTTTTTT. This encodes CASSLDGGGNEKLFF.

J is TRBJ2-7 and V is TRBV11-1; 13 positions match TRBD2. J gave up 4 bases and V 3 bases, and 6 bases lay outside the gene matches. Germline V gives CDR1 SGHAT, CDR2 FQDESV (reference sequence). There are 16 residues in the CDR3. CDR3 nucleotide sequence: TGTGCCAGCAGCTTGGGACTAGCGGGAAACGTTTACGAGCAGTACTTC. It yields the protein CASSLGLAGNVYEQYF.

This chain joins TRBV10-1 and TRBJ1-1; no clear D. Trimming shortened V by 6 bases and J by 5 bases, and 16 bases separated the two germline ends. Germline values: CDR1 WNHNN, CDR2 SYGVQD (reference sequence). The CDR3 is 14 residues long. The CDR3: CASSMDGRGTEAFF. CDR3 nucleotides: TGCGCCAGCAGCATGGACGGGAGAGGGACTGAAGCTTTCTTT.

The rearrangement uses TRBV5-1 and TRBJ1-1; D gene unclear. This CDR3 is built from 15 residues. Trimming stripped 4 bases from V and 0 bases from J, with 13 bases between. Germline V gives CDR1 SGHRS, CDR2 YFSETQ. This chain's CDR3 is CASSRRTEMNTEAFF. As DNA, the CDR3 is TGCGCCAGCAGCCGGCGGACGGAGATGAACACTGAAGCTTTCTTT.

The chain employs TRBV2 and TRBJ1-4; D unclear. CDR1 is SNHLY, CDR2 FYNNEI, per germline. CDR3 length: 17 amino acids. V shed 5 bases and J shed 5 bases, with 21 bases lying between them. The CDR3 DNA sequence: TGTGCCAGCAGTAGAAGCTATGGGCAGGAAGACAATGAAAAACTGTTTTTT. It is translated as CASSRSYGQEDNEKLFF. Supplemented by reference TRBV2 and TRBJ1-4, the full variable domain reads EPEVTQTPSHQVTQMGQEVILRCVPISNHLYFYWYRQILGQKVEFLVSFYNNEISEKSEIFDDQFSVERPDGSNFTLKIRSTKLEDSAMYFCASSRSYGQEDNEKLFFGSGTQLSVL.

The chain employs TRBV9 and TRBJ1-1; D gene ambiguous. CDR3 length equals 14 residues. Germline V lookup: CDR1 SGDLS, CDR2 YYNGEE. Trimming removed 0 bases at V and 0 bases at J, with 6 bases between. The CDR3 DNA follows: TGTGCCAGCAGCGTAGATCACTTGAACACTGAAGCTTTCTTT. It codes for CASSVDHLNTEAFF.

With regard to this clone: The junction shows a germline mismatch at one end, possibly a read error. This chain connects TRBV29-1 to TRBJ1-1, with D possibly being TRBD1 (5 bases). Germline lookup yields CDR1 SQVTM and CDR2 ANQGSEA. The length of the CDR3 is 8 residues. The CDR3 loop is CSVEHGTF. In DNA, the CDR3 is TGCAGCGTTGAACACGGGACCTTT.

V is TRBV2 and J is TRBJ2-1; D is perhaps TRBD1 (5 bases). Germline CDR1 SNHLY, CDR2 FYNNEI. The CDR3 totals 15 residues. V gave up 3 bases and J gave up 5 bases, with 14 bases separating them. CDR3 loop: CASSEGLVGHNEQFF. In nucleotides, the CDR3 is TGTGCCAGCAGTGAGGGGTTAGTGGGGCACAATGAGCAGTTCTTC.

The J gene is TRBJ2-3, the V gene TRBV5-1, with 11 bases aligning to TRBD2. CDR1 is SGHRS and CDR2 is YFSETQ in the germline V gene. The CDR3 has 16 residues. V shed 0 bases and J 4 bases; nucleotides not matched to a gene: 4. CDR3 nucleotide sequence: TGCGCCAGCAGCTTGGTAGCGGGAGGGCCCTCAGATACGCAGTATTTT. This gives the protein CASSLVAGGPSDTQYF.

The chain has TRBV7-9 and TRBJ1-1; D is unclear. Trimming shortened V by 11 bases and J by 7 bases, and 17 bases separated the two germline ends. CDR1 is SEHNR, CDR2 FQNEAQ, per germline (reference sequence). This CDR3 contains 12 residues. The DNA for the CDR3 is TGTGCCGGCGCGAGTAATGGAGGTGAAGCTTTCTTT. This codes for CAGASNGGEAFF. The variable domain in full, completed from reference TRBV7-9 and TRBJ1-1, reads DTGVSQNPRHKITKRGQNVTFRCDPISEHNRLYWYRQTLGQGPEFLTYFQNEAQLEKSRLLSDRFSAERPKGSFSTLEIQRTEQGDSAMYLCAGASNGGEAFFGQGTRLTVV.

For the CDR3, the DNA is TGTGCCAGCAGCTTCATTCCGGGACAGGGGGCGCGGGGCACTGAAGCTTTCTTT. This codes for CASSFIPGQGARGTEAFF. The chain joins TRBV11-2 to TRBJ1-1; TRBD1 aligns across 12 bases. Losses at the gene ends were 3 bases for V and 4 bases for J; bases not matched to a gene: 12. The V gene's germline CDR1 is SGHAT and CDR2 FQNNGV. This CDR3 comprises 18 residues.

The chain uses TRBV9 and TRBJ2-1; 8 nucleotides match TRBD2. Germline CDR1 and CDR2: SGDLS and YYNGEE. The CDR3 is 14 amino acids. J lost 10 bases, V lost 0 bases, and 6 bases had no gene match. For the CDR3, the DNA is TGTGCCAGCAGCGTAGGGGCGGGGGGCGAGGAGCAGTTCTTC. Encoded protein: CASSVGAGGEEQFF.

The rearrangement joins TRBV6-5 to TRBJ1-1; D perhaps matches TRBD1 (6 bases). This CDR3 region has 13 residues. Trimming removed 7 bases at V and 5 bases at J, with 14 bases between. Per germline, CDR1 MNHEY and CDR2 SVGAGI. Here the CDR3 reads CASNYEGGTEAFF. CDR3 nucleotides: TGTGCCAGCAACTACGAGGGGGGGACTGAAGCTTTCTTT.

The V and J genes are TRBV19 and TRBJ1-5, with D unclear. Germline CDR1 and CDR2: LNHDA and SQIVND (reference sequence). CDR3 length: 16 residues. The V gene lost 6 bases and the J gene lost 5 bases, with 20 bases spanning the gap. CDR3 amino acids: CASSPFSSRVYQPQHF. The CDR3 region has the DNA TGTGCCAGTAGCCCCTTTTCCTCCCGCGTCTATCAGCCCCAGCATTTT.

The chain couples TRBV3-1 (or the pseudogene TRBV3-2) to TRBJ1-1; 9 nucleotides agree with TRBD1. Germline loops: CDR1 LGHDT, CDR2 YNNKEL (reference sequence). The ends lost 4 bases at V and 5 bases at J; junction bases unmatched: 5. The CDR3 covers 14 residues. CDR3 loop: CASSPYRGPTEAFF. CDR3 in DNA: TGTGCCAGCAGCCCCTACAGGGGGCCGACTGAAGCTTTCTTT.

The rearrangement joins TRBV18 to TRBJ2-7; 9 bases are shared with TRBD1. The V segment lost 6 bases and the J segment 4 bases; nucleotides outside the gene matches: 7. This CDR3 spans 14 amino acids. Germline CDR1 reads KGHSH; CDR2 reads LQKENI. CDR3 protein: CASSLDRGRYEQYF. CDR3 DNA sequence: TGTGCCAGCTCCCTCGACAGGGGGAGGTACGAGCAGTACTTC.

The chain joins TRBV18 to TRBJ2-5; D possibly corresponds to TRBD2 (6 bases). V lost 4 bases, J lost 2 bases, and 8 bases lay in between. In germline, CDR1 is KGHSH, CDR2 LQKENI. This CDR3 has 13 amino acids. CDR3 residues: CASSLGLQETQYF. CDR3 coding DNA: TGTGCCAGCTCACTGGGACTTCAAGAGACCCAGTACTTC.

The chain has TRBV6-4 and TRBJ1-1, with D uncertain. The length of the CDR3 is 13 residues. The V gene lost 0 bases and the J gene lost 5 bases, with 7 bases spanning the gap. The V gene's germline CDR1 is MRHNA and CDR2 SNTAGT. As DNA, the CDR3 is TGTGCCAGCAGTGACTCGAGACGAACTGAAGCTTTCTTT. It encodes CASSDSRRTEAFF.

The genes are TRBV19 and TRBJ1-5; perhaps TRBD1 as D (5 bases). V dropped 7 bases and J dropped 4 bases, with 17 bases sitting between them. The CDR3 is 15 amino acids. The V gene's germline CDR1 is LNHDA and CDR2 SQIVND (reference sequence). Here the CDR3 DNA reads TGTGCCAGTACGGGGCAGCCGGGGAGTAATCAGCCCCAGCATTTT. Amino acids: CASTGQPGSNQPQHF.

The CDR3 loop is CASRTTGVTEAFF. The DNA for the CDR3 is TGTGCCAGCAGAACGACAGGGGTCACTGAAGCTTTCTTT. The J gene is TRBJ1-1, the V gene TRBV12-3 or TRBV12-4, with TRBD1 matching 8 bases. With V trimmed by 6 bases and J by 4 bases, 4 bases remained unmatched. CDR3 length equals 13 residues.

This clone was recorded once. CDR3 DNA sequence: TGCGCCAGCAGCTTGTCGGGGAGCTCCTATAATTCACCCCTCCACTTT. Encoded protein: CASSLSGSSYNSPLHF. The rearrangement joins TRBV5-1 to TRBJ1-6; D gene uncertain. Germline V gives CDR1 SGHRS, CDR2 YFSETQ. CDR3 size: 16 residues. V lost 1 base to trimming and J lost 0 bases, with 8 bases between them.

DNA for the CDR3: TGTGCCAGCAGTCGACAGGGAACCTTCAATGAGCAGTTCTTC. It codes for CASSRQGTFNEQFF. The rearrangement links TRBV2 to TRBJ2-1; TRBD1 aligns across 7 bases. Trimming cost V 5 bases and J 6 bases; bases outside gene matches: 7. The length of the CDR3 is 14 residues. Germline V lookup: CDR1 SNHLY, CDR2 FYNNEI.

The chain joins TRBV6-2 or TRBV6-3 to TRBJ2-7, with no clear D. Germline CDR1 is MNHEY and CDR2 is SVGEGT. The CDR3 loop spans 15 amino acids. Between the trimmed V and J ends, which lost 0 bases and 5 bases, there was a span of 14 bases. CDR3 loop: CASSYSMGSIDEQYF. Here the CDR3 DNA reads TGTGCCAGCAGTTACTCGATGGGATCTATCGACGAGCAGTACTTC.

The chain combines TRBV28 with TRBJ2-1, with 14 bases that match TRBD2. The CDR3 totals 17 residues. With V trimmed by 7 bases and J by 8 bases, 13 bases remained unmatched. CDR1 and CDR2 from the germline V gene are MDHEN and SYDVKM. In DNA, the CDR3 is TGTGCCAGCAAGGGTTGGGGACTAGCGGGAGTAGCGGATGAGCAGTTCTTC. Translating it yields CASKGWGLAGVADEQFF.